Shown below are 2 T cell receptor beta chains from a single sample sequenced in a study of long-term antiretroviral therapy in people with HIV. At the survey level, the v3.0 immunoSEQ assay was run. Method: immunoSEQ multiplex PCR; TCRdb's copy keeps in-frame clones and lacks some. The sample lists 15,000 to 20,000 clones, just over 85% occurring once. Sequenced material: unsorted PBMCs, taken more than 2.2 years before starting antiretroviral therapy. The receptors here all came from a woman in her twenties or thirties with HIV.

The chain has TRBV7-9 and TRBJ2-5; D unclear. Trimming removed 0 bases at V and 4 bases at J, with 15 bases between. CDR1 is SEHNR and CDR2 is FQNEAQ in the germline V gene (reference sequence). This CDR3 region has 16 residues. The CDR3 sequence is CASSLALIPGRETQYF. The CDR3 region has the DNA TGTGCCAGCAGCTTAGCGCTGATCCCTGGTCGAGAGACCCAGTACTTC.

A word on this clone: Within the sample, other DNA sequences also encode this same CDR3. The chain links TRBV5-1 to TRBJ2-3; possibly TRBD1 or TRBD2 for D (5 bases each). V lost 0 bases and J lost 4, with 9 bases in between. Germline assignment: CDR1 SGHRS and CDR2 YFSETQ. The CDR3 runs to 14 residues. As DNA, the CDR3 is TGCGCCAGCAGCTTGGCCCAGGGAGCAGATACGCAGTATTTT. Amino acid sequence: CASSLAQGADTQYF.